This T cell receptor (beta chain) was recorded in a study of T cell responses to AZD1222 COVID-19 vaccine. Whole-study results and caveats: There were mostly white British donors and more females than males, and clonal diversity was possibly underestimated. Of spike-specific TCRs, nearly half reportedly target regions left unmutated in variants.

In the case of this clone: Its antigen is not known.

The V gene's germline CDR1 is MNHEY and CDR2 SVGAGI. This CDR3 spans 14 amino acids. V gave up 5 bases and J gave up 0 bases; unmatched junction bases: 1. Sequenced by immunoSEQ multiplex PCR; TCRdb stores in-frame clones only, minus some. The sample lists some 58,000 clones; roughly 88% were seen once. V gene TRBV6-5 combines with J gene TRBJ1-5; 7 nucleotides align to TRBD1. The sequence was collected from an adult in good health. The source was peripheral blood, collected on day 0 of AZD1222 vaccination. Written as DNA, the CDR3 is TGTGCCAGCAGTCGGGACAGTAGCAATCAGCCCCAGCATTTT. Its translation is CASSRDSSNQPQHF.